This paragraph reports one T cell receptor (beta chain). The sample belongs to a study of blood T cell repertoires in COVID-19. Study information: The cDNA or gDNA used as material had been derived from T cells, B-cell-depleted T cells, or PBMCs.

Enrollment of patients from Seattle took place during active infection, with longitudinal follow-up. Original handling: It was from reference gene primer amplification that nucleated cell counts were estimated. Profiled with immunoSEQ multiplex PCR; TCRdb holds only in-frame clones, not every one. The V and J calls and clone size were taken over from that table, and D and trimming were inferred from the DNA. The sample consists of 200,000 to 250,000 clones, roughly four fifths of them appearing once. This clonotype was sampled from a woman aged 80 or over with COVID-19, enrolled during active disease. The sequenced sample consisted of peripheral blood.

Here the CDR3 reads CASRGDPGGCFF. In DNA form, the CDR3 reads TGTGCCAGCAGAGGGGACCCGGGGGGATGTTTCTTT. This chain joins TRBV12-3 or TRBV12-4 and TRBJ1-1; the D gene is possibly TRBD1 (5 bases). V dropped 6 bases and J dropped 13 bases, with 18 bases sitting between them. The CDR3 has 12 residues.